This TCR beta chain was identified during a study of T cells in localized non-small cell lung cancer. From germline, CDR1 is MNHEY and CDR2 SMNVEV (reference sequence). V dropped 4 bases and J dropped 6; count of bases not matched to a gene: 3. This CDR3 is built from 13 residues. The repertoire was sequenced with immunoSEQ multiplex PCR; TCRdb's copy has only in-frame clones and lacks some. Counted here are about 18,000 clones, about four fifths occurring once; the ten biggest clones make up 25%. The sample consisted of peripheral blood, taken before any cancer treatment. This sequence was found in a female donor aged 60 or older with stage I lung adenocarcinoma. This chain connects TRBV27 to TRBJ1-2; 9 bases match TRBD1. CDR3 coding DNA: TGTGCCAGCAGTTCAACAGGGGGCCATGGCTACACCTTC. It specifies CASSSTGGHGYTF.